The 15 T cell receptor beta chains below were found in one sample sequenced in a study of blood T cell repertoires in COVID-19. Profiling relied on immunoSEQ multiplex PCR, and the TCRdb table lists in-frame clones only, not all of them. The data contain around 99,000 clones, approximately 87% of them seen just once; the ten biggest clones take up roughly 18%. The specimen was peripheral blood. The receptors come from a woman aged 60-75 years with acute or convalescent COVID-19.

The V gene is TRBV27, the J gene TRBJ1-5, with TRBD1 matching 7 bases. V shed 0 bases, J shed 9 bases, and the junction held 17 bases outside the gene matches. This CDR3 comprises 18 residues. Looked up from germline, CDR1 is MNHEY and CDR2 is SMNVEV (reference sequence). This CDR3 is CASSLSPPTGTVGWPQHF. The CDR3 DNA follows: TGTGCCAGCAGTTTATCCCCTCCGACAGGGACCGTGGGATGGCCCCAGCATTTT.

The rearrangement joins TRBV18 to TRBJ1-1, with D unresolved. Germline lookup yields CDR1 KGHSH and CDR2 LQKENI. Trimming removed 2 bases at V and 0 bases at J, with 7 bases between. This CDR3 region has 14 residues. CDR3 in amino acids: CASSPVTLNTEAFF. CDR3 nucleotide sequence: TGTGCCAGCTCACCAGTTACTTTGAACACTGAAGCTTTCTTT.

The chain uses TRBV29-1 and TRBJ1-3, with 9 bases identical to TRBD1. This CDR3 spans 14 amino acids. Germline CDR1 SQVTM, CDR2 ANQGSEA. The V segment lost 3 bases and the J segment 1 base; nucleotides outside the gene matches: 1. The CDR3 reads CSVDGTGSGNTIYF. The CDR3 DNA is TGCAGCGTTGACGGGACAGGGTCTGGAAACACCATATATTTT.

J is TRBJ2-2 and V is TRBV13; TRBD2 matches 7 bases. Germline-derived CDR1 and CDR2 are PRHDT and FYEKMQ (reference sequence). The CDR3 consists of 14 residues. Trimming took 6 bases from V and 6 from J; bases not matched to a gene: 7. The CDR3 reads CASSYLTSPGELFF. Written as DNA, the CDR3 is TGTGCCAGCAGTTACCTGACTAGCCCCGGGGAGCTGTTTTTT.

The V call is TRBV10-1, the J call TRBJ1-1, with D maybe TRBD1 (6 bases). V shed 3 bases and J shed 2 bases, with 10 bases lying between them. The CDR3 consists of 14 residues. CDR1 and CDR2 (germline): WNHNN, SYGVQD (reference sequence). The CDR3 sequence: CASSEGGRNTEAFF. The CDR3 DNA sequence: TGCGCCAGCAGTGAAGGGGGACGTAACACTGAAGCTTTCTTT.

The chain has TRBV5-1 and TRBJ1-6; TRBD1 is a possible D gene (5 bases). Germline V gene sequence: CDR1 SGHRS, CDR2 YFSETQ. The length of the CDR3 is 13 residues. The V end lost 7 bases, the J end lost 7 bases, and 12 bases lay between the germline ends. This CDR3 reads CASAGGGNSPLHF. The DNA for the CDR3 is TGCGCCAGCGCTGGGGGGGGGAATTCACCCCTCCACTTT.

In DNA form, the CDR3 reads TGTGCCTCCCAAGGGGGGGTTTCCTATGGCTACACCTTC. Protein product: CASQGGVSYGYTF. The chain joins TRBV28 to TRBJ1-2; a weak D match, TRBD1 (6 bases). The CDR3 loop spans 13 amino acids. V lost 11 bases, J lost 4 bases, and 17 bases lay in between. CDR1 is MDHEN and CDR2 is SYDVKM in the germline V gene.

The CDR3 DNA reads as TGCGCCAGCAGCTTGGTTCCAGGTTCGAGCTCCTACGAGCAGTACTTC. This translates into CASSLVPGSSSYEQYF. The chain joins TRBV5-1 to TRBJ2-7; D unresolved. The CDR3 totals 16 residues. Germline lookup yields CDR1 SGHRS and CDR2 YFSETQ. Trimming cost V 0 bases and J 0 bases, with 13 bases left between them.

The CDR3 sequence: CSVEGQGGEKLFF. The CDR3 DNA is TGCAGCGTTGAGGGACAGGGTGGTGAAAAACTGTTTTTT. The V and J genes are TRBV29-1 and TRBJ1-4, with TRBD1 identical over 9 bases. J gave up 7 bases and V 3 bases, and 3 bases lay outside the gene matches. Germline assignment: CDR1 SQVTM and CDR2 ANQGSEA. This CDR3 contains 13 residues.

This sequence joins TRBV28 and TRBJ1-2; 8 nucleotides match TRBD1. V was clipped by 5 bases and J by 1 base; unmatched bases: 3. CDR1 and CDR2 from the germline V gene are MDHEN and SYDVKM. There are 14 residues in the CDR3. The CDR3 nucleotides read TGTGCCAGCAGTACCGGACAGGGTAACTATGGCTACACCTTC. Translating gives CASSTGQGNYGYTF.

V usage is TRBV20-1 and J usage is TRBJ2-7, with D possibly matching TRBD2 (6 bases). With 3 bases removed from V and 6 bases from J, the gap between germline ends came to 18 bases. Germline assignment: CDR1 DFQATT and CDR2 SNEGSKA (reference sequence). The length of the CDR3 is 14 residues. CDR3 nucleotide sequence: TGCAGTGCTAGTAGGTTAGCGGAGGGGTTCGAGCAGTACTTC. Translation gives CSASRLAEGFEQYF.

The V and J genes are TRBV7-2 and TRBJ2-1; D may be TRBD1 (6 bases). The V end was cut by 1 base, the J end by 5 bases, with 15 bases between. In germline, CDR1 is SGHTA, CDR2 FQGNSA. This CDR3 is built from 16 residues. The CDR3: CASSLGGRQGNNEQFF. In DNA form, the CDR3 reads TGTGCCAGCAGCTTAGGGGGGCGGCAGGGAAACAATGAGCAGTTCTTC.

The rearrangement uses TRBV3-1 (or the pseudogene TRBV3-2) and TRBJ2-1, with 9 nucleotides matching TRBD2. From germline, CDR1 is LGHDT and CDR2 YNNKEL (reference sequence). CDR3 length: 17 residues. V gave up 0 bases and J gave up 4 bases; unmatched junction bases: 7. The CDR3 DNA is TGTGCCAGCAGCCAAGAGTCCAGCGGGAGGCTATACAATGAGCAGTTCTTC. Its protein is CASSQESSGRLYNEQFF.

The rearrangement joins TRBV4-3 to TRBJ1-4; a possible D gene is TRBD1 (5 bases). There are 15 residues in the CDR3. The germline V gene has CDR1 LGHNA and CDR2 YSLEER. The V end lost 1 base, the J end lost 7 bases, and 13 bases lay between the germline ends. The CDR3: CASSQGQGIGEKLFF. The DNA for the CDR3 is TGCGCCAGCAGCCAAGGGCAGGGCATCGGTGAAAAACTGTTTTTT.

In this sample, this clone turned up once. The chain employs TRBV30 and TRBJ1-2; possibly TRBD1 for D (6 bases). CDR3 length: 17 amino acids. V dropped 2 bases and J dropped 4 bases, with 23 bases sitting between them. Looked up from germline, CDR1 is GTSNPN and CDR2 is SVGIG (reference sequence). The CDR3 DNA is TGTGCCTGGAGTCGCCCGACAGGCGCCTCGATAATCTATGGCTACACCTTC. Protein product: CAWSRPTGASIIYGYTF. The variable domain in full, with the rest retrieved from reference TRBV30 and TRBJ1-2, is SQTIHQWPATLVQPVGSPLSLECTVEGTSNPNLYWYRQAAGRGLQLLFYSVGIGQISSEVPQNLSASRPQDRQFILSSKKLLLSDSGFYLCAWSRPTGASIIYGYTFGSGTRLTVV.